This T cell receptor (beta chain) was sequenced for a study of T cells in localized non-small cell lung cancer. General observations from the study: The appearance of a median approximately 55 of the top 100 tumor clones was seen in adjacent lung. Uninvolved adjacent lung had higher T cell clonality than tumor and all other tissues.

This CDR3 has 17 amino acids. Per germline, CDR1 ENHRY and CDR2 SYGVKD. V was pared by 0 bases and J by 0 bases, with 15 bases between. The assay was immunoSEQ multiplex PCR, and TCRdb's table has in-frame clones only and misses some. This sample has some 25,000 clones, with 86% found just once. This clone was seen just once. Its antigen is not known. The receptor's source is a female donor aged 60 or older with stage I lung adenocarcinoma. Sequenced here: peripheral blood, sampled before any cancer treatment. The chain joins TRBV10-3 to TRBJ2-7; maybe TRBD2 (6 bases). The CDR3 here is CAISESGLARSSYEQYF. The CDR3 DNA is TGTGCCATCAGTGAGTCAGGTCTAGCGAGAAGCTCCTACGAGCAGTACTTC.